The rows below give T cell receptor beta chains drawn from one sample of a study of OX40 agonist ivuxolimab in advanced cancers. Data came from immunoSEQ multiplex PCR; TCRdb stores just in-frame clones and leaves some out. The sample lists under 60,000 clones; around nine tenths were seen once. Here the sequenced sample was CD4+ or CD8+ T cells sorted from blood, taken in a trial of the OX40 agonist ivuxolimab. These receptors all stem from an adult with an advanced solid tumor such as melanoma, head and neck, liver or kidney cancer. The CDR3 runs from the conserved cysteine through the conserved F or W. A D gene is named only where the DNA matches it firmly. Where a row states a size, it is once, few, many or the class of an expanded clone; other rows omit it.

v_call: TRBV5-6; d_call: NA; clone_size: NA; j_call: TRBJ2-7; cdr3_aa: CASSLDGQGAYEQYF; cdr3_nt: TGTGCCAGCAGCTTGGATGGTCAGGGAGCGTACGAGCAGTACTTC
v_call: TRBV18; d_call: NA; clone_size: NA; j_call: TRBJ1-4; cdr3_aa: CASSATGEEKLFF; cdr3_nt: TGTGCCAGCTCTGCCACTGGGGAGGAAAAACTGTTTTTT
v_call: TRBV7-9; d_call: NA; clone_size: NA; j_call: TRBJ1-3; cdr3_aa: CASSPSWGESGNTIYF; cdr3_nt: TGTGCCAGCTCCCCAAGTTGGGGAGAATCTGGAAACACCATATATTTT
v_call: TRBV19; d_call: TRBD1; clone_size: NA; j_call: TRBJ1-4; cdr3_aa: CASSIAGGLEKLFF; cdr3_nt: TGTGCCAGTAGTATAGCAGGGGGCCTTGAAAAACTGTTTTTT
v_call: TRBV29-1; d_call: TRBD1; clone_size: NA; j_call: TRBJ2-2; cdr3_aa: CSVEGKEGGGDGELFF; cdr3_nt: TGCAGCGTTGAAGGGAAGGAAGGGGGCGGTGACGGGGAGCTGTTTTTT
v_call: TRBV5-6; d_call: NA; clone_size: NA; j_call: TRBJ1-5; cdr3_aa: CASSLYRAEQPQHF; cdr3_nt: TGTGCCAGCAGCTTGTACAGGGCGGAACAGCCCCAGCATTTT
v_call: TRBV19; d_call: NA; clone_size: NA; j_call: TRBJ1-5; cdr3_aa: CASSIAEGISQPQHF; cdr3_nt: TGTGCCAGTAGTATAGCGGAAGGGATCTCTCAGCCCCAGCATTTT
v_call: TRBV9; d_call: NA; clone_size: NA; j_call: TRBJ1-5; cdr3_aa: CASSVDGTSNQPQHF; cdr3_nt: TGTGCCAGCAGCGTAGACGGGACGAGCAATCAGCCCCAGCATTTT
v_call: TRBV19; d_call: NA; clone_size: NA; j_call: TRBJ1-5; cdr3_aa: CATNIANQPQHF; cdr3_nt: TGTGCCACCAATATAGCCAATCAGCCCCAGCATTTT
v_call: TRBV13; d_call: TRBD2; clone_size: NA; j_call: TRBJ2-1; cdr3_aa: CASSLWGSGSYNEQFF; cdr3_nt: TGTGCCAGCAGCTTATGGGGTAGCGGGTCCTACAATGAGCAGTTCTTC
v_call: TRBV11-3; d_call: NA; clone_size: NA; j_call: TRBJ2-3; cdr3_aa: CASSLTQSTDTQYF; cdr3_nt: TGTGCCAGCAGCTTAACACAGAGCACAGATACGCAGTATTTT
v_call: TRBV7-3; d_call: TRBD2; clone_size: NA; j_call: TRBJ2-3; cdr3_aa: CASSPSGISTDTQYF; cdr3_nt: TGTGCCAGCAGCCCTAGCGGGATTAGCACAGATACGCAGTATTTT
v_call: TRBV4-2; d_call: NA; clone_size: NA; j_call: TRBJ2-2; cdr3_aa: CASSQEVVRGTGELFF; cdr3_nt: TGTGCCAGCAGCCAAGAGGTTGTTCGGGGCACCGGGGAGCTGTTTTTT
v_call: TRBV9; d_call: TRBD2; clone_size: NA; j_call: TRBJ2-1; cdr3_aa: CASSGAGLENNEQFF; cdr3_nt: TGTGCCAGCAGCGGGGCGGGACTAGAAAACAATGAGCAGTTCTTC
v_call: TRBV18; d_call: TRBD1; clone_size: NA; j_call: TRBJ2-7; cdr3_aa: CASSRDRGRLNEQYF; cdr3_nt: TGTGCCAGCTCACGGGACAGGGGGCGTCTGAACGAGCAGTACTTC
v_call: TRBV7-2; d_call: NA; clone_size: once; j_call: TRBJ2-2; cdr3_aa: CASSFGVGELFF; cdr3_nt: TGTGCCAGCAGCTTTGGAGTCGGGGAGCTGTTTTTT
v_call: TRBV5-6; d_call: TRBD1; clone_size: NA; j_call: TRBJ1-6; cdr3_aa: CASSYPGQGGTYNSPLHF; cdr3_nt: TGTGCCAGCAGCTATCCGGGACAGGGAGGGACCTATAATTCACCCCTCCACTTT
v_call: TRBV4-1; d_call: NA; clone_size: NA; j_call: TRBJ1-3; cdr3_aa: CASSQDQQPGNTIYF; cdr3_nt: TGCGCCAGCAGCCAAGATCAACAGCCTGGAAACACCATATATTTT
v_call: TRBV29-1; d_call: NA; clone_size: NA; j_call: TRBJ2-1; cdr3_aa: CSVTRGGYNEQFF; cdr3_nt: TGCAGCGTTACCAGGGGTGGCTACAATGAGCAGTTCTTC
v_call: TRBV7-6; d_call: TRBD2; clone_size: NA; j_call: TRBJ2-1; cdr3_aa: CASSLGLAWNEQFF; cdr3_nt: TGTGCCAGCAGCTTGGGACTAGCTTGGAATGAGCAGTTCTTC
v_call: TRBV6-5; d_call: NA; clone_size: NA; j_call: TRBJ1-2; cdr3_aa: CASSYFRVEGEYGYTF; cdr3_nt: TGTGCCAGCAGTTACTTTAGAGTGGAGGGGGAGTATGGCTACACCTTC
v_call: TRBV29-1; d_call: NA; clone_size: NA; j_call: TRBJ2-7; cdr3_aa: CSVEDQGRREQYF; cdr3_nt: TGCAGCGTTGAAGATCAGGGGCGACGGGAGCAGTACTTC
v_call: TRBV14; d_call: NA; clone_size: once; j_call: TRBJ2-2; cdr3_aa: CASSQVVGSGELFF; cdr3_nt: TGTGCCAGCAGCCAAGTAGTAGGGTCCGGGGAGCTGTTTTTT
v_call: TRBV29-1; d_call: NA; clone_size: NA; j_call: TRBJ2-1; cdr3_aa: CSVEGQGSYNEQFF; cdr3_nt: TGCAGCGTTGAAGGGCAGGGTAGCTACAATGAGCAGTTCTTC
v_call: TRBV19; d_call: NA; clone_size: NA; j_call: TRBJ1-5; cdr3_aa: CAGGQGWSQPQHF; cdr3_nt: TGTGCCGGCGGCCAGGGTTGGAGTCAGCCCCAGCATTTT
v_call: TRBV10-2; d_call: NA; clone_size: NA; j_call: TRBJ2-2; cdr3_aa: CASSESGELFF; cdr3_nt: TGCGCCAGCAGTGAGTCGGGGGAGCTGTTTTTT
v_call: TRBV7-8; d_call: NA; clone_size: NA; j_call: TRBJ2-7; cdr3_aa: CASSSTYEQYF; cdr3_nt: TGTGCCAGCAGTTCAACCTACGAGCAGTACTTC
v_call: TRBV9; d_call: NA; clone_size: NA; j_call: TRBJ2-2; cdr3_aa: CASSTTSGQVGTGELFF; cdr3_nt: TGTGCCAGCAGCACCACAAGCGGGCAGGTTGGAACCGGGGAGCTGTTTTTT
v_call: TRBV5-1; d_call: NA; clone_size: once; j_call: TRBJ1-5; cdr3_aa: CASSLYGYSNQPQHF; cdr3_nt: TGCGCCAGCAGCTTGTACGGCTATAGCAATCAGCCCCAGCATTTT
v_call: TRBV9; d_call: NA; clone_size: NA; j_call: TRBJ1-5; cdr3_aa: CASSVGGNSNQPQHF; cdr3_nt: TGTGCCAGCAGCGTAGGAGGTAATAGCAATCAGCCCCAGCATTTT
v_call: TRBV9; d_call: NA; clone_size: NA; j_call: TRBJ2-1; cdr3_aa: CASSVRGGSYNEQFF; cdr3_nt: TGTGCCAGCAGCGTTAGAGGGGGGTCCTACAATGAGCAGTTCTTC
v_call: TRBV6-1; d_call: NA; clone_size: NA; j_call: TRBJ1-4; cdr3_aa: CASSDVAATNEKLFF; cdr3_nt: TGTGCCAGCAGTGATGTGGCAGCAACTAATGAAAAACTGTTTTTT
v_call: TRBV7-2; d_call: NA; clone_size: NA; j_call: TRBJ1-1; cdr3_aa: CASTRHTEAFF; cdr3_nt: TGTGCCAGCACCCGACATACTGAAGCTTTCTTT
v_call: TRBV29-1; d_call: NA; clone_size: NA; j_call: TRBJ1-2; cdr3_aa: CSVDYYTF; cdr3_nt: TGCAGCGTTGACTACTACACCTTC
v_call: TRBV11-2; d_call: NA; clone_size: NA; j_call: TRBJ2-7; cdr3_aa: CASSPQGYEQYF; cdr3_nt: TGTGCCAGCAGCCCACAGGGCTACGAGCAGTACTTC
v_call: TRBV5-4; d_call: TRBD2; clone_size: NA; j_call: TRBJ2-3; cdr3_aa: CASSSGLAGGPGTDTQYF; cdr3_nt: TGTGCCAGCAGCTCGGGACTAGCGGGGGGGCCAGGCACAGATACGCAGTATTTT
v_call: TRBV6-6; d_call: NA; clone_size: NA; j_call: TRBJ1-2; cdr3_aa: CASSTRQLGNYGYTF; cdr3_nt: TGTGCCAGCAGTACCCGACAGCTAGGGAACTATGGCTACACCTTC
v_call: TRBV4-1; d_call: NA; clone_size: NA; j_call: TRBJ2-7; cdr3_aa: CASSQVGGSSTYEQYF; cdr3_nt: TGCGCCAGCAGCCAAGTAGGAGGGAGCTCCACCTACGAGCAGTACTTC
v_call: TRBV12-5; d_call: TRBD1; clone_size: once; j_call: TRBJ2-3; cdr3_aa: CASGLVAQGQDQGTQYF; cdr3_nt: TGTGCTAGTGGTTTGGTGGCCCAGGGACAGGACCAAGGTACGCAGTATTTT
v_call: TRBV14; d_call: TRBD1; clone_size: NA; j_call: TRBJ1-1; cdr3_aa: CASSPTGLGTEAFF; cdr3_nt: TGTGCCAGCAGCCCGACAGGGTTGGGCACTGAAGCTTTCTTT
v_call: TRBV10-3; d_call: NA; clone_size: NA; j_call: TRBJ2-4; cdr3_aa: CAISEWGAGADKNIQYF; cdr3_nt: TGTGCCATCAGTGAGTGGGGGGCGGGGGCGGACAAAAACATTCAGTACTTC
v_call: TRBV23-1; d_call: NA; clone_size: once; j_call: TRBJ1-6; cdr3_aa: CASSQSREHNSPLHF; cdr3_nt: TGCGCCAGCAGTCAATCCCGTGAGCATAATTCACCCCTCCACTTT
v_call: TRBV7-8; d_call: NA; clone_size: once; j_call: TRBJ2-2; cdr3_aa: CASSLVSLPTNTGELFF; cdr3_nt: TGTGCCAGCAGCTTAGTTTCCCTTCCAACGAACACCGGGGAGCTGTTTTTT
v_call: TRBV2; d_call: NA; clone_size: NA; j_call: TRBJ2-5; cdr3_aa: CASTGGTTETQYF; cdr3_nt: TGTGCCAGCACCGGGGGCACCACGGAGACCCAGTACTTC
v_call: TRBV4-1; d_call: NA; clone_size: NA; j_call: TRBJ1-2; cdr3_aa: CASTAGDGYTF; cdr3_nt: TGCGCCAGTACCGCAGGGGATGGCTACACCTTC
v_call: TRBV10-3; d_call: NA; clone_size: NA; j_call: TRBJ2-5; cdr3_aa: CAISESPSWDQETQYF; cdr3_nt: TGTGCCATCAGTGAGTCACCATCTTGGGACCAAGAGACCCAGTACTTC
v_call: TRBV6-5; d_call: NA; clone_size: NA; j_call: TRBJ2-7; cdr3_aa: CASSALGVDEQYF; cdr3_nt: TGTGCCAGCAGCGCTTTAGGGGTGGACGAGCAGTACTTC
v_call: TRBV9; d_call: TRBD1; clone_size: NA; j_call: TRBJ2-2; cdr3_aa: CASSAPTGTGNTGELFF; cdr3_nt: TGTGCCAGCAGCGCACCCACCGGGACAGGGAACACCGGGGAGCTGTTTTTT